This T cell receptor (beta chain) was sequenced for a study of T cell responses to AZD1222 COVID-19 vaccine. Regarding the study as a whole: A reported finding is that nearly half of spike-specific TCRs target unmutated variant regions.

Method: immunoSEQ multiplex PCR; TCRdb's copy keeps in-frame clones and lacks some. Among approximately 140,000 clones listed, approximately 89% were seen once. Comment on this clone: The antigen is not known.

Specimen: peripheral blood, collected on day 0 of AZD1222 vaccination. This clonotype originated in an adult in good health.

The CDR3: CASRGDRVHNEQFF. CDR3 bases: TGTGCCAGTCGGGGGGACAGGGTTCACAATGAGCAGTTCTTC. The chain carries TRBV19 and TRBJ2-1; 9 nucleotides agree with TRBD1. The J segment lost 5 bases and the V segment lost 8 bases, leaving 7 bases of the junction unmatched. CDR1 and CDR2 from the germline V gene are LNHDA and SQIVND (reference sequence). The CDR3 totals 14 residues.